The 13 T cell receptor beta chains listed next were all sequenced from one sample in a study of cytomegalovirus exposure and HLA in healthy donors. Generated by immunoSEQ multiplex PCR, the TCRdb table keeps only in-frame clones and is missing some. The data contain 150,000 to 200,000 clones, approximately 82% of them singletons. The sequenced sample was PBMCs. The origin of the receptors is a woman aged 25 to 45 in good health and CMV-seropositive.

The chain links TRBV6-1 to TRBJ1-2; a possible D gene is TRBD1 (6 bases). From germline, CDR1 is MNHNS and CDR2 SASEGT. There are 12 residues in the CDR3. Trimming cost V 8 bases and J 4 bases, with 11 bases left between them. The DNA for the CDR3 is TGTGCCAGCTGGGACAAGCCCTATGGCTACACCTTC. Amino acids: CASWDKPYGYTF.

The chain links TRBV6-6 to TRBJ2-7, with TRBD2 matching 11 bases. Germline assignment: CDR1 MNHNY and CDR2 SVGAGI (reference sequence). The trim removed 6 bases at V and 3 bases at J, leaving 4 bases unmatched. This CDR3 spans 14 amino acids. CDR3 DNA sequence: TGTGCCAGCAGGAAAACTAGCGGGAGCTACGAGCAGTACTTC. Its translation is CASRKTSGSYEQYF.

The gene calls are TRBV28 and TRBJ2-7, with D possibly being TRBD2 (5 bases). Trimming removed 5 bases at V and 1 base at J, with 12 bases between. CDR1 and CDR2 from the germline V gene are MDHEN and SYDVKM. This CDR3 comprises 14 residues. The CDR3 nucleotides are TGTGCCAGCAGTCTCGGGTCGGGGTCCTACGAGCAGTACTTC. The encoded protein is CASSLGSGSYEQYF.

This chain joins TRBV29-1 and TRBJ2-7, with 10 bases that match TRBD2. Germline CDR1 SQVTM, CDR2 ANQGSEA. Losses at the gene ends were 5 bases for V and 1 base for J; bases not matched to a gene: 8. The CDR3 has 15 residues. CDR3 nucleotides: TGCAGCGTTACAACTAGCGGGATTGCATCCTACGAGCAGTACTTC. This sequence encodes CSVTTSGIASYEQYF.

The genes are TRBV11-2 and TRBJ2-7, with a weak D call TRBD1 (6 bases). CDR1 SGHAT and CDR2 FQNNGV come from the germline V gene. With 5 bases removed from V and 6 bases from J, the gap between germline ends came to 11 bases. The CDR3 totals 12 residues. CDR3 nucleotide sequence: TGTGCCAGCAGCCTCGGACAGATCGAGCAGTACTTC. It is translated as CASSLGQIEQYF.

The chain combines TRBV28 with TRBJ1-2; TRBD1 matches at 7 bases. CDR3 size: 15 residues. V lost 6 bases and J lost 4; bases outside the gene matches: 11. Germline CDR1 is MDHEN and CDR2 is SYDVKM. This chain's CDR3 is CASRPTGEGFYGYTF. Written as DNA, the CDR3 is TGTGCCAGCAGGCCCACAGGGGAAGGATTCTATGGCTACACCTTC.

The CDR3 region has the DNA TGTGCCAGCAATCAGGAATACAATGAGCAGTTCTTC. Translated: CASNQEYNEQFF. The V gene is TRBV2, the J gene TRBJ2-1; D call uncertain. Trimming took 7 bases from V and 4 from J, leaving 8 bases between them. In germline, CDR1 is SNHLY, CDR2 FYNNEI. There are 12 residues in the CDR3.

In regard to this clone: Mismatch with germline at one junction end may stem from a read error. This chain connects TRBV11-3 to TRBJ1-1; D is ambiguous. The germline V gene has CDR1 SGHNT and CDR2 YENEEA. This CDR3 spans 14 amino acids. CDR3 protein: CASSLSAAEGFVVF. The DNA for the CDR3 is TGTGCCAGCAGCCTCAGCGCGGCGGAGGGATTTGTTGTCTTT. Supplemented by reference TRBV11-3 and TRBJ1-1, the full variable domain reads EAGVVQSPRYKIIEKKQPVAFWCNPISGHNTLYWYLQNLGQGPELLIRYENEEAVDDSQLPKDRFSAERLKGVDSTLKIQPAELGDSAVYLCASSLSAAEGFVVFGQGTRLTVV.

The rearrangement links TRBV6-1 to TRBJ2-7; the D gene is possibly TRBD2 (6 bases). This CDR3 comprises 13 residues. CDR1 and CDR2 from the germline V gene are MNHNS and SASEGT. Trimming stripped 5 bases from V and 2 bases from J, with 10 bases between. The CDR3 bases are TGTGCCAGCAGTCGGGAGCCACCCTACGAGCAGTACTTC. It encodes CASSREPPYEQYF.

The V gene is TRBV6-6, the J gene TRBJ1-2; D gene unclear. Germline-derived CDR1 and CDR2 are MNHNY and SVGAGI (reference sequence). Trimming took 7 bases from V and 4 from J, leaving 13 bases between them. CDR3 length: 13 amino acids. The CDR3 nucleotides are TGTGCCAGCATGCCCGGGAAGGGCTATGGCTACACCTTC. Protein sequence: CASMPGKGYGYTF.

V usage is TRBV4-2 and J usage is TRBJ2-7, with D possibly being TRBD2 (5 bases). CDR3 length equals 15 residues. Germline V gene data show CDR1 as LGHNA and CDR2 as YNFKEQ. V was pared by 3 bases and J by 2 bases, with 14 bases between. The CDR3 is CASSHTGLNTYEQYF. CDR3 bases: TGTGCCAGCAGCCATACCGGACTCAATACCTACGAGCAGTACTTC.

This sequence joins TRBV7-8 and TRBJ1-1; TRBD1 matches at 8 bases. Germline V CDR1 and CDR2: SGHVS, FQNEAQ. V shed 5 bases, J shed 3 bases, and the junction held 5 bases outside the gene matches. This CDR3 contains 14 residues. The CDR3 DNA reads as TGTGCCAGCAGCCCACAGACAGGGGACACTGAAGCTTTCTTT. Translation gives CASSPQTGDTEAFF.

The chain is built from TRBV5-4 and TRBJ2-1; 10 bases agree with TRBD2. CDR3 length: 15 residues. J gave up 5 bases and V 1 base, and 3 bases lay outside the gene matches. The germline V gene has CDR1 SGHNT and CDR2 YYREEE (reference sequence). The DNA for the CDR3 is TGTGCCAGCAGCTTGATAGCGGGAGGACACAATGAGCAGTTCTTC. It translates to CASSLIAGGHNEQFF.